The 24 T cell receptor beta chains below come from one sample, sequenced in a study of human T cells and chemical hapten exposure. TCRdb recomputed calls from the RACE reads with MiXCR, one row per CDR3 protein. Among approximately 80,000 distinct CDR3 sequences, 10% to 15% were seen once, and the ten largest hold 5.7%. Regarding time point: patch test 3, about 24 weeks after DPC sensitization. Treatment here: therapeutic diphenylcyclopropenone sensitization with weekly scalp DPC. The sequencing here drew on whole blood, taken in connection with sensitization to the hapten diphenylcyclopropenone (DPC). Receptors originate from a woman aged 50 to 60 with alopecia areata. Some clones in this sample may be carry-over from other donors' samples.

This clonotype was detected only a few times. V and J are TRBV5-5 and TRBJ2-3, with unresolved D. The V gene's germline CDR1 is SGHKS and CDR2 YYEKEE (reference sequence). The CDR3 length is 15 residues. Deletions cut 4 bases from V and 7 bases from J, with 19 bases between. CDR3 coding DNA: TGTGCCAGCAGCATAGACCCGGGCCCCGATTATACGCAGTATTTT. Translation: CASSIDPGPDYTQYF.

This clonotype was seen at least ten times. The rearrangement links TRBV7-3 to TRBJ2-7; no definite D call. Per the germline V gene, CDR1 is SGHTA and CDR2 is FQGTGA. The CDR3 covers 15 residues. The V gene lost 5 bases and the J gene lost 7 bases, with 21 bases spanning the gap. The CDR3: CASSPYRAQPWEQYF. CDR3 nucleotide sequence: TGTGCCAGCAGCCCCTACCGAGCCCAACCGTGGGAGCAGTACTTC.

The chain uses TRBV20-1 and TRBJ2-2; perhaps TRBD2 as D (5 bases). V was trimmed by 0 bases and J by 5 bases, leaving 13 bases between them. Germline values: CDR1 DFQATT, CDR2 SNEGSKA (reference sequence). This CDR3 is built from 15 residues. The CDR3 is CSARESGVRTGELFF. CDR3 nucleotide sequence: TGCAGTGCTAGAGAAAGCGGTGTGCGAACCGGGGAGCTGTTTTTT.

The CDR3 bases are TGTGCCAGCACCCTCGCGGGAGGAGATACGCAGTATTTT. The encoded protein is CASTLAGGDTQYF. V usage is TRBV6-2 or TRBV6-3 and J usage is TRBJ2-3, with 8 bases fitting TRBD2. The V gene's germline CDR1 is MNHEY and CDR2 SVGEGT. The CDR3 contains 13 residues. The V segment lost 7 bases and the J segment 5 bases; nucleotides outside the gene matches: 5.

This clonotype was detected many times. The CDR3 here is CATGASGGTGELFF. In DNA, the CDR3 is TGTGCCACCGGAGCTAGCGGGGGTACCGGGGAGCTGTTTTTT. The rearrangement joins TRBV24-1 to TRBJ2-2, with 10 bases fitting TRBD2. The V and J ends lost 9 bases and 5 bases, in that order; junction bases with no gene match: 5. The CDR3 is made up of 14 amino acids. Germline V gene data show CDR1 as KGHDR and CDR2 as SFDVKD.

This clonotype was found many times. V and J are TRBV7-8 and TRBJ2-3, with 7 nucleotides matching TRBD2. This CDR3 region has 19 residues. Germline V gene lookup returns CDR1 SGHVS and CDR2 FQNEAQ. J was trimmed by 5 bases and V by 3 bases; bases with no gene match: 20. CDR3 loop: CASSFETGRLAGEGDTQYF. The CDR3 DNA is TGTGCCAGCAGCTTCGAAACGGGGCGTTTGGCGGGAGAAGGAGATACGCAGTATTTT.

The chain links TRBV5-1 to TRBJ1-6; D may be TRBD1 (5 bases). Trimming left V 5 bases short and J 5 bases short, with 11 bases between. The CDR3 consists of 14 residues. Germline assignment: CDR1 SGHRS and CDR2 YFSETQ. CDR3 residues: CASRTENHNSPLHF. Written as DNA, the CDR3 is TGCGCCAGCAGGACAGAGAACCATAATTCACCCCTCCACTTT.

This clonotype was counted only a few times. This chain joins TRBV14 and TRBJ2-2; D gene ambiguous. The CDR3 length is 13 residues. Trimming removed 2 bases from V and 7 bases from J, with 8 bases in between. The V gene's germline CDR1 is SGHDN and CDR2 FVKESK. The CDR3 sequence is CASSQLRDGELFF. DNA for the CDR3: TGTGCCAGCAGCCAACTACGCGACGGGGAGCTGTTTTTT.

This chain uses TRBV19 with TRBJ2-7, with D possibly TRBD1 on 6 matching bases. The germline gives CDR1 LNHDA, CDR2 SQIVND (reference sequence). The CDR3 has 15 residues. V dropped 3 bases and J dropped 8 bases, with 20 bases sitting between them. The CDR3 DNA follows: TGTGCCAGTAGTATTACGTGGACAGAACCTACGAAGCAGTACTTC. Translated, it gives CASSITWTEPTKQYF.

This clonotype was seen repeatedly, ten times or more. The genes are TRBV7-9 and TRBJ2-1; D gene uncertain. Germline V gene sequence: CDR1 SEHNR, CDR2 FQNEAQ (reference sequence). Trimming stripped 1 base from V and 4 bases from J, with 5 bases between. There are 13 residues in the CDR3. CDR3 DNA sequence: TGTGCCAGCAGCTTAGGGGATTACAATGAGCAGTTCTTC. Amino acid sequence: CASSLGDYNEQFF. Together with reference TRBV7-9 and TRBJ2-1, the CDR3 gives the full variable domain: DTGVSQNPRHKITKRGQNVTFRCDPISEHNRLYWYRQTLGQGPEFLTYFQNEAQLEKSRLLSDRFSAERPKGSFSTLEIQRTEQGDSAMYLCASSLGDYNEQFFGPGTRLTVL.

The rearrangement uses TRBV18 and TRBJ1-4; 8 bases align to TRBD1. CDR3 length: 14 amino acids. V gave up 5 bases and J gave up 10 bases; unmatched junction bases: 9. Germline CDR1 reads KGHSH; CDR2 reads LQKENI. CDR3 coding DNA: TGTGCCAGCTCAGAGACAGGGGACGCAGGAAAACTGTTTTTT. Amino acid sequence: CASSETGDAGKLFF.

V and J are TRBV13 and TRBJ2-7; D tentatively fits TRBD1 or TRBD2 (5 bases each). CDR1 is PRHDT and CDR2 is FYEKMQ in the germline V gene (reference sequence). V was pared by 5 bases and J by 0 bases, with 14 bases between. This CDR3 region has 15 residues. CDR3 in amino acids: CASSGRDRSSYEQYF. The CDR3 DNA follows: TGTGCCAGCAGCGGACGGGACCGAAGCTCCTACGAGCAGTACTTC.

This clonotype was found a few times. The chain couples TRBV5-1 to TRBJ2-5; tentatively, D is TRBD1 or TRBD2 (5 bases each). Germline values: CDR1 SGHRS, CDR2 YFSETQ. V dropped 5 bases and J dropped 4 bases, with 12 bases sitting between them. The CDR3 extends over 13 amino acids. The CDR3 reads CASRLRESETQYF. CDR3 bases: TGCGCCAGCAGACTCAGGGAGTCAGAGACCCAGTACTTC.

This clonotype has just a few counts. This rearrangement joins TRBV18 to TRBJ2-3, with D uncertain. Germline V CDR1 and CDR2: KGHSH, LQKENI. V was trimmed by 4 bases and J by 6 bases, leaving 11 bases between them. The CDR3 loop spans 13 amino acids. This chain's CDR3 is CASSQAARDTQYF. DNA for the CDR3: TGTGCCAGCTCACAGGCTGCCAGGGATACGCAGTATTTT.

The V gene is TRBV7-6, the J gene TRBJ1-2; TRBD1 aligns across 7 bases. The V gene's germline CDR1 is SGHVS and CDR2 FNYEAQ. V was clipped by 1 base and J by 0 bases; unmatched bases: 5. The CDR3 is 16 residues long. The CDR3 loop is CASSLGRQGSNYGYTF. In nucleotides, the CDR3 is TGTGCCAGCAGCTTAGGAAGACAGGGTTCTAACTATGGCTACACCTTC.

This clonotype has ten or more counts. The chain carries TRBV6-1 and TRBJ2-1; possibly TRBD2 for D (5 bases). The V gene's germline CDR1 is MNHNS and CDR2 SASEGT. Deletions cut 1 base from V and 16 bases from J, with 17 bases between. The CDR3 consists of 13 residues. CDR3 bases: TGTGCCAGCAGTGAAGGTGGAGCGGCAAAGAAATTCTTC. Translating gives CASSEGGAAKKFF.

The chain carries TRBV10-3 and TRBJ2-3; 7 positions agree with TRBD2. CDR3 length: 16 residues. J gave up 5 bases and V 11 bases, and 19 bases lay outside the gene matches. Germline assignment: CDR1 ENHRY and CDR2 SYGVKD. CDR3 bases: TGTGCCGCGGCGAGGGAGGCGGGACTATCGAAAGATACGCAGTATTTT. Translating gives CAAAREAGLSKDTQYF.

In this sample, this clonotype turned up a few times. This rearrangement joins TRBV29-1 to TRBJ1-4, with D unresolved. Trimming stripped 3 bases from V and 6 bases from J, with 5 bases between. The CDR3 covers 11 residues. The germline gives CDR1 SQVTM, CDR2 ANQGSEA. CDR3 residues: CSVELDEKLFF. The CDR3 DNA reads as TGCAGCGTTGAGCTAGATGAAAAACTGTTTTTT.

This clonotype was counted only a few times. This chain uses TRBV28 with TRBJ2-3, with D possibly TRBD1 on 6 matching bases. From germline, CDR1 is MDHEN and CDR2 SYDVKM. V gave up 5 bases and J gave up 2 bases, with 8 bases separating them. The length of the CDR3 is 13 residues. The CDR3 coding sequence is TGTGCCAGCAGTACAGGGCACACAGATACGCAGTATTTT. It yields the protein CASSTGHTDTQYF. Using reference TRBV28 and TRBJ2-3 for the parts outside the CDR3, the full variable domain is DVKVTQSSRYLVKRTGEKVFLECVQDMDHENMFWYRQDPGLGLRLIYFSYDVKMKEKGDIPEGYSVSREKKERFSLILESASTNQTSMYLCASSTGHTDTQYFGPGTRLTVL.

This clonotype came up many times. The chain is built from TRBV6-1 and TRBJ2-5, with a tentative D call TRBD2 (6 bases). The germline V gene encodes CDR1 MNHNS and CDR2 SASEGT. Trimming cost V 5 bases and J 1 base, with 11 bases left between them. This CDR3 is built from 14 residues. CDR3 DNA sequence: TGTGCCAGCAGTCAGGGACTTGTCCAAGAGACCCAGTACTTC. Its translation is CASSQGLVQETQYF.

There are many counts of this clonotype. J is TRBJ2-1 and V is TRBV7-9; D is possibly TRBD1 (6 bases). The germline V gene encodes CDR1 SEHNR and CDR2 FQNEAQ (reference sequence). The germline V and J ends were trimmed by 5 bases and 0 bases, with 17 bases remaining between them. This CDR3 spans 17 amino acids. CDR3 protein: CASSKHRELISYNEQFF. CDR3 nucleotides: TGTGCCAGCAGCAAACACAGGGAGTTGATCTCCTACAATGAGCAGTTCTTC.

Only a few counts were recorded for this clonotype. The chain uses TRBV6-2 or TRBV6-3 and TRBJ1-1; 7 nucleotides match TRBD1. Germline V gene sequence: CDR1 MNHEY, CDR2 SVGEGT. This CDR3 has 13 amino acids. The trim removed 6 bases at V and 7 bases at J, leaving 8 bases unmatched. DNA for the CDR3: TGTGCCAGCAGGATGACAGGGCGTGTTGAAGCTTTCTTT. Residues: CASRMTGRVEAFF.

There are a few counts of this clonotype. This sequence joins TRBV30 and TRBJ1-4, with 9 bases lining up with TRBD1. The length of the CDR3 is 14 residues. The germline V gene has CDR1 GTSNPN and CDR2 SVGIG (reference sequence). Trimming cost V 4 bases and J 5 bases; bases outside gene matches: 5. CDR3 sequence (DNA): TGTGCCTGGATAGGACAGGGGAAAAATGAAAAACTGTTTTTT. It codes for CAWIGQGKNEKLFF. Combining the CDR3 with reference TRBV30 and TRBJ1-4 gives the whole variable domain SQTIHQWPATLVQPVGSPLSLECTVEGTSNPNLYWYRQAAGRGLQLLFYSVGIGQISSEVPQNLSASRPQDRQFILSSKKLLLSDSGFYLCAWIGQGKNEKLFFGSGTQLSVL.

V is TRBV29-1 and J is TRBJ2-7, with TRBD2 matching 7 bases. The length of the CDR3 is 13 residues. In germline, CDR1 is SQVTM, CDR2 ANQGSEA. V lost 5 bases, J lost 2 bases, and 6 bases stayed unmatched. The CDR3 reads CSVIRGTTYEQYF. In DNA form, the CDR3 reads TGCAGCGTTATCCGCGGGACTACCTACGAGCAGTACTTC.